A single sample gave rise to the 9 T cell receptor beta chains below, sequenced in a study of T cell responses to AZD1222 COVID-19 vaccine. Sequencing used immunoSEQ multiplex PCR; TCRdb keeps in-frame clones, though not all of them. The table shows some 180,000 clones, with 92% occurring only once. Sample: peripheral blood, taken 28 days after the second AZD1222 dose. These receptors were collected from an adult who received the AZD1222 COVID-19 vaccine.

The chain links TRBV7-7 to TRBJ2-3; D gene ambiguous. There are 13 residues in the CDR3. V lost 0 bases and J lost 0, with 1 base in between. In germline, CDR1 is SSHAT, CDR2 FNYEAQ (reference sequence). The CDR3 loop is CASSLASTDTQYF. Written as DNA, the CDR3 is TGTGCCAGCAGCTTAGCTAGCACAGATACGCAGTATTTT.

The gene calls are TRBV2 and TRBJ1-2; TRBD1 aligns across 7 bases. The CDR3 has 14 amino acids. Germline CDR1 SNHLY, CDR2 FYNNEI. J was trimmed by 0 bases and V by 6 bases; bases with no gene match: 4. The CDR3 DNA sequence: TGTGCCAGCAGCCTACAGGGGACTAACTATGGCTACACCTTC. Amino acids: CASSLQGTNYGYTF.

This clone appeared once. CDR3 coding DNA: TGTGCCAGCAGCCAAGATATGGCTTCTGGAAACACCATATATTTT. Translating it yields CASSQDMASGNTIYF. The chain combines TRBV14 with TRBJ1-3; D is ambiguous. The germline CDR1 and CDR2 sequences are SGHDN and FVKESK. V lost 0 bases, J lost 1 base, and 7 bases lay in between. This CDR3 spans 15 amino acids. Filled out from reference TRBV14 and TRBJ1-3, the complete variable domain reads EAGVTQFPSHSVIEKGQTVTLRCDPISGHDNLYWYRRVMGKEIKFLLHFVKESKQDESGMPNNRFLAERTGGTYSTLKVQPAELEDSGVYFCASSQDMASGNTIYFGEGSWLTVV.

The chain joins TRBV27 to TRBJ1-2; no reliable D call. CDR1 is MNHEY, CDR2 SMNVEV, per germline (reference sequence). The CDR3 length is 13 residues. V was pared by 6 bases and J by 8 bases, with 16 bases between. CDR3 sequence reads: CASSLHGEAGYTF. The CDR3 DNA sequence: TGTGCCAGCAGCCTACACGGGGAAGCCGGCTACACCTTC.

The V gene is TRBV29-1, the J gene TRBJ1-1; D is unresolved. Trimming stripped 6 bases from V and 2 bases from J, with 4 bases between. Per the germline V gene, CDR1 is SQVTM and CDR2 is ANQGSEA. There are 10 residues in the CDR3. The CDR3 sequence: CSVVNTEAFF. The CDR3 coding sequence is TGCAGCGTGGTCAACACTGAAGCTTTCTTT.

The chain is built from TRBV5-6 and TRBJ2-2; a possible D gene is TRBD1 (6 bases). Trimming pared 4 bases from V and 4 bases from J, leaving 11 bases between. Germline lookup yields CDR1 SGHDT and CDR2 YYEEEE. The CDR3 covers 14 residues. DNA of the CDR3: TGTGCCAGCAGCGGTACAGGGTTCACCGGGGAGCTGTTTTTT. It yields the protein CASSGTGFTGELFF.

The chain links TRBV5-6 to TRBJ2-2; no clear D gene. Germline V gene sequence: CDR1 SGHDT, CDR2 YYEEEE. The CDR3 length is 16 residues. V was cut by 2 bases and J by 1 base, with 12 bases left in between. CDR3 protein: CASSFMVAENTGELFF. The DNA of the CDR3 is TGTGCCAGCAGCTTCATGGTAGCTGAGAACACCGGGGAGCTGTTTTTT.

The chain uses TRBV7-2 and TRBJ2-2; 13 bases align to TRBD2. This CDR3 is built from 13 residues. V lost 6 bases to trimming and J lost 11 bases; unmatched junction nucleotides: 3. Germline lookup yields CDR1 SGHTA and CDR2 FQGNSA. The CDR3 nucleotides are TGTGCCAGCAGTCGGGGACTAGCGGGAGAGCTGTTTTTT. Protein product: CASSRGLAGELFF.

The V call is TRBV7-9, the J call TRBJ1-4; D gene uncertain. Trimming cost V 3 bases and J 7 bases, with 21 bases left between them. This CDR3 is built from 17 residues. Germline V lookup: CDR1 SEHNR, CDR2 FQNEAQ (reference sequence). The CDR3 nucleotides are TGTGCCAGCAGCTTCATTTTGGGTAACAGCGGTGGTGAAAAACTGTTTTTT. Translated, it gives CASSFILGNSGGEKLFF.